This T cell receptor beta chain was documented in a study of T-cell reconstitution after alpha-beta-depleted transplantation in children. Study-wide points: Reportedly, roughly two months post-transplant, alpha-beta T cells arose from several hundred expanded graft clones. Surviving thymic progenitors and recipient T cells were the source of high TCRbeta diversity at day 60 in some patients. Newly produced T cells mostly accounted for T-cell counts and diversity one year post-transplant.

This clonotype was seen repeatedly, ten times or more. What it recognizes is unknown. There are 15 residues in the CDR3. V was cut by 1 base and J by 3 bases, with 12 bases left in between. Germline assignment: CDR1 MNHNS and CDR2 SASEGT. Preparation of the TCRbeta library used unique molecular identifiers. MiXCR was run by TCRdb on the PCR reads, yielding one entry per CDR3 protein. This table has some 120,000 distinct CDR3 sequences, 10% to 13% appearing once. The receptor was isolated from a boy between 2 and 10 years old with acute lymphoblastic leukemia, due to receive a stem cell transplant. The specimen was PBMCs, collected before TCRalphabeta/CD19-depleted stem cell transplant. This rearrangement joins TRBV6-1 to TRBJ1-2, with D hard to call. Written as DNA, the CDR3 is TGTGCCAGCAGTGAAGGGACGATTGAAGACTATGGCTACACCTTC. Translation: CASSEGTIEDYGYTF.